The present T cell receptor beta chain was sequenced within a study of cytomegalovirus exposure and HLA in healthy donors. Study findings and constraints: Researchers had no immune exposure information except CMV serostatus available. The dataset shows that most TCR sequences were rare, while some public TCRs occurred in many donors.

To note about this clone: What it binds is not known.

CDR1 and CDR2 (germline): SGHTA, FQGTGA. The length of the CDR3 is 17 residues. With 5 bases clipped from V and 0 bases from J, the junction kept 7 bases outside the gene matches. With 60 Vbeta and 13 Jbeta primers, the PCR was carried out. Method: immunoSEQ multiplex PCR; TCRdb's copy keeps in-frame clones and lacks some. The table records about 180,000 clones, roughly 80% of them present only once. This chain connects TRBV7-3 to TRBJ2-6, with 7 nucleotides matching TRBD2. Sequencing was performed on PBMCs. The clonotype originates from a girl under 18 in good health and CMV-seropositive. DNA of the CDR3: TGTGCCAGCAGCGTCGTCGGGGGGAGCTCTGGGGCCAACGTCCTGACTTTC. Translated: CASSVVGGSSGANVLTF.